This record concerns one T cell receptor beta chain sequence. Treatment given: oral pan-JAK inhibitor, 5-10 mg twice daily. Alopecia areata patients gave lesional scalp punch biopsies and peripheral blood samples. CD4+ and CD8+ T cells were sorted from PBMCs stained for CD3, CD4 and CD8. Germline lookup yields CDR1 MNHEY and CDR2 SMNVEV (reference sequence). V gave up 1 base and J gave up 10 bases, with 8 bases separating them. This CDR3 contains 12 residues. The data originate from a study of CD8+ T cells in alopecia areata. Overall study context: In an open-label trial, patients got 5 to 10 mg tofacitinib twice daily. Tofacitinib ran for 6 to 18 months before 6 months off drug.

cDNA prepared by RNA extraction and subsequent reverse transcription served as the template for sequencing. The repertoire was sequenced with immunoSEQ multiplex PCR; TCRdb's copy has only in-frame clones and lacks some. The top ten hold roughly 25% of the sample, which has 130,000 to 150,000 clones, 65% to 90% seen once. The sample was CD8+ T cells sorted from blood, taken at week 4, from a patient treated with tofacitinib. The rearrangement uses TRBV27 and TRBJ2-1; possible D gene TRBD1, 5 bases. This receptor was taken from a human donor with alopecia areata. The CDR3 DNA is TGTGCCAGCAGTTTATTGGGGCGGGAGCAGTTCTTC. Its translation: CASSLLGREQFF.